Following are 27 T cell receptor beta chains from one sample sequenced in a study of blood T cell repertoires in COVID-19. TCRdb keeps only in-frame clones here, not all; method: immunoSEQ multiplex PCR. The profile shows under 200,000 clones, about 85% of them singletons. The sequencing input was peripheral blood. The receptor set was obtained from a man between 65 and 85 years old who had recovered from COVID-19.

This clone was recorded only once. V gene TRBV19 combines with J gene TRBJ2-3; TRBD2 matches at 11 bases. This CDR3 spans 16 amino acids. Germline V CDR1 and CDR2: LNHDA, SQIVND (reference sequence). Trimming took 1 base from V and 5 from J; bases not matched to a gene: 5. CDR3 in DNA: TGTGCCAGTAGTATAGGTCTAGCGGGAGGAAGAGATACGCAGTATTTT. This translates into CASSIGLAGGRDTQYF.

The chain joins TRBV7-2 to TRBJ1-1; 7 nucleotides align to TRBD1. Germline-derived CDR1 and CDR2 are SGHTA and FQGNSA. The CDR3 runs 16 residues. With V trimmed by 3 bases and J by 6 bases, 13 bases remained unmatched. CDR3 sequence: CASSLSVGRGDAEAFF. The CDR3 DNA is TGTGCCAGCAGCTTGTCTGTCGGCAGGGGGGACGCTGAAGCTTTCTTT.

V usage is TRBV6-2 or TRBV6-3 and J usage is TRBJ1-2; 7 nucleotides agree with TRBD1. Unmatched junction bases numbered 6, after V lost 0 bases and J lost 2 bases. Germline V gives CDR1 MNHEY, CDR2 SVGEGT. This CDR3 contains 16 residues. The chain's CDR3 is CASSYSYGQVNYGYTF. The CDR3 DNA sequence: TGTGCCAGCAGTTACTCCTATGGACAGGTGAACTATGGCTACACCTTC.

The V call is TRBV11-1, the J call TRBJ2-2; D is possibly TRBD2 (5 bases). Per germline, CDR1 SGHAT and CDR2 FQDESV (reference sequence). V was cut by 5 bases and J by 4 bases, with 17 bases left in between. This CDR3 spans 16 amino acids. The CDR3 loop reads CASSNAGSRLTGELFF. The CDR3 region has the DNA TGTGCCAGCAGCAACGCGGGTTCCCGCCTCACCGGGGAGCTGTTTTTT. Full variable domain (outside the CDR3, taken from reference TRBV11-1 and TRBJ2-2): EAEVAQSPRYKITEKSQAVAFWCDPISGHATLYWYRQILGQGPELLVQFQDESVVDDSQLPKDRFSAERLKGVDSTLKIQPAELGDSAMYLCASSNAGSRLTGELFFGEGSRLTVL.

The V gene is TRBV7-9, the J gene TRBJ2-7; D ambiguous. V shed 1 base and J shed 2 bases, with 9 bases lying between them. Germline-derived CDR1 and CDR2 are SEHNR and FQNEAQ (reference sequence). This CDR3 contains 14 residues. CDR3: CASSLGQLPYEQYF. The CDR3 DNA is TGTGCCAGCAGCTTAGGGCAATTACCCTACGAGCAGTACTTC.

The chain uses TRBV19 and TRBJ2-7; D is possibly TRBD2 (6 bases). Germline CDR1 is LNHDA and CDR2 is SQIVND (reference sequence). The CDR3 sequence is 15 residues long. Deletions cut 6 bases from V and 3 bases from J, with 18 bases between. CDR3 sequence reads: CASRTGPGANYEQYF. The CDR3 nucleotides read TGTGCCAGTAGGACTGGACCGGGAGCTAACTACGAGCAGTACTTC. Looking up the rest from reference TRBV19 and TRBJ2-7 gives the full variable domain: DGGITQSPKYLFRKEGQNVTLSCEQNLNHDAMYWYRQDPGQGLRLIYYSQIVNDFQKGDIAEGYSVSREKKESFPLTVTSAQKNPTAFYLCASRTGPGANYEQYFGPGTRLTVT.

The genes are TRBV19 and TRBJ1-5, with D hard to call. Trimming removed 1 base from V and 0 bases from J, with 10 bases in between. CDR3 length: 16 amino acids. Germline CDR1 LNHDA, CDR2 SQIVND (reference sequence). CDR3 sequence (DNA): TGTGCCAGTAGTATAGTTGCCGGGTATAGCAATCAGCCCCAGCATTTT. It specifies CASSIVAGYSNQPQHF.

The V gene is TRBV7-2, the J gene TRBJ2-5; D is unresolved. V lost 1 base to trimming and J lost 5 bases, with 8 bases between them. The CDR3 runs to 13 residues. Germline CDR1 reads SGHTA; CDR2 reads FQGNSA. CDR3 DNA: TGTGCCAGCAGCTTAGGGGCAGTCGAGACCCAGTACTTC. Its translation is CASSLGAVETQYF. Variable domain in full (rest from reference TRBV7-2 and TRBJ2-5): GAGVSQSPSNKVTEKGKDVELRCDPISGHTALYWYRQSLGQGLEFLIYFQGNSAPDKSGLPSDRFSAERTGGSVSTLTIQRTQQEDSAVYLCASSLGAVETQYFGPGTRLLVL.

CDR3 sequence: CASSRDLETQYF. CDR3 DNA sequence: TGTGCCAGCAGCCGGGACTTAGAGACCCAGTACTTC. The chain combines TRBV5-6 with TRBJ2-5, with D tentatively TRBD2 (6 bases). The length of the CDR3 is 12 residues. Germline V CDR1 and CDR2: SGHDT, YYEEEE. With 4 bases removed from V and 4 bases from J, the gap between germline ends came to 8 bases.

V gene TRBV5-6 combines with J gene TRBJ2-3, with D unresolved. CDR1 and CDR2 (germline): SGHDT, YYEEEE. Between the trimmed V and J ends, which lost 0 bases and 3 bases, there was a span of 5 bases. This CDR3 has 13 residues. The CDR3 DNA follows: TGTGCCAGCAGCTTGGTGGAGACAGATACGCAGTATTTT. Amino acids: CASSLVETDTQYF.

The rearrangement uses TRBV2 and TRBJ2-3; 10 bases are a match to TRBD2. This CDR3 has 16 amino acids. Germline V gives CDR1 SNHLY, CDR2 FYNNEI. J lost 2 bases, V lost 5 bases, and 7 bases had no gene match. The DNA for the CDR3 is TGTGCCAGCAGTCTACCTAGCGGGAGAATCACAGATACGCAGTATTTT. The encoded protein is CASSLPSGRITDTQYF.

The rearrangement uses TRBV12-3 or TRBV12-4 and TRBJ2-5; no firm D call. Trimming cost V 2 bases and J 2 bases, with 6 bases left between them. The CDR3 length is 13 residues. CDR3 sequence (DNA): TGTGCCAGCAGTTTAATGGCTCAAGAGACCCAGTACTTC. It yields the protein CASSLMAQETQYF.

The rearrangement joins TRBV7-9 to TRBJ2-4, with D possibly being TRBD2 (5 bases). CDR3 size: 14 residues. CDR1 and CDR2 (germline): SEHNR, FQNEAQ (reference sequence). V dropped 5 bases and J dropped 2 bases, with 10 bases sitting between them. CDR3 coding DNA: TGTGCCAGCAGCGTTCGGGGATCCAAAAACATTCAGTACTTC. It specifies CASSVRGSKNIQYF.

The chain links TRBV3-1 (or the pseudogene TRBV3-2) to TRBJ2-1; D remains ambiguous. V lost 1 base to trimming and J lost 10 bases, with 11 bases between them. The CDR3 consists of 13 residues. Germline V gene sequence: CDR1 LGHDT, CDR2 YNNKEL (reference sequence). Here the CDR3 DNA reads TGTGCCAGCAGCCAAGGGTCGTTGGGCGAGCAGTTCTTC. Its protein product is CASSQGSLGEQFF.

The chain is built from TRBV18 and TRBJ2-4; 11 bases fit TRBD2. CDR1 and CDR2 from the germline V gene are KGHSH and LQKENI. V lost 2 bases and J lost 8; bases outside the gene matches: 5. This CDR3 spans 15 amino acids. CDR3 DNA sequence: TGTGCCAGCTCACCAATAGCGGGAGGGCCGGACATTCAGTACTTC. Translated, it gives CASSPIAGGPDIQYF.

The V and J genes are TRBV10-2 and TRBJ2-7; TRBD1 is a possible D gene (5 bases). Germline V gene data show CDR1 as WSHSY and CDR2 as SAAADI. Deletions cut 6 bases from V and 0 bases from J, with 6 bases between. The CDR3 length is 12 residues. CDR3 coding DNA: TGCGCCAGCAGCAGGGACTCCTACGAGCAGTACTTC. This codes for CASSRDSYEQYF.

This clone turned up a few times. CDR3 coding DNA: TGTGCCATCAGTGAACGAGAGCTTAATAACTATGGCTACACCTTC. It translates to CAISERELNNYGYTF. The chain has TRBV10-3 and TRBJ1-2; unclear D gene. Germline values: CDR1 ENHRY, CDR2 SYGVKD. V lost 3 bases, J lost 1 base, and 12 bases lay in between. The CDR3 contains 15 residues.

The V and J genes are TRBV6-5 and TRBJ2-2, with a possible D match to TRBD1 (5 bases). This CDR3 comprises 15 residues. Germline values: CDR1 MNHEY, CDR2 SVGAGI. The ends were cut back, 6 bases at V and 1 base at J, with 12 bases in the middle. The CDR3 loop is CASSRRGQNTGELFF. CDR3 bases: TGTGCCAGCAGCCGCCGTGGACAGAACACCGGGGAGCTGTTTTTT.

J is TRBJ2-3 and V is TRBV6-5; D uncertain. The germline V gene has CDR1 MNHEY and CDR2 SVGAGI. CDR3 size: 13 residues. V lost 7 bases to trimming and J lost 1 base, with 9 bases between them. This chain's CDR3 is CASTQPGTDTQYF. CDR3 DNA sequence: TGTGCCAGCACACAGCCGGGCACAGATACGCAGTATTTT.

The V call is TRBV6-5, the J call TRBJ2-5; D is ambiguous. Trimming took off 4 bases at V and 4 bases at J, with 16 bases between the two ends. Germline values: CDR1 MNHEY, CDR2 SVGAGI. The CDR3 runs to 15 residues. The chain's CDR3 is CASSSNPGVRETQYF. The CDR3 coding sequence is TGTGCCAGCAGTTCCAACCCCGGAGTGAGAGAGACCCAGTACTTC.

The chain's CDR3 is CAWITWSGRTDTQYF. The CDR3 region has the DNA TGTGCCTGGATAACCTGGAGCGGGAGAACAGATACGCAGTATTTT. The genes are TRBV30 and TRBJ2-3; 8 bases line up with TRBD2. CDR3 size: 15 residues. CDR1 and CDR2 from the germline V gene are GTSNPN and SVGIG (reference sequence). The junction had 9 bases not matched to a gene; V was cut back by 4 bases and J by 3 bases.

The chain has TRBV27 and TRBJ1-6; D call uncertain. Deletions cut 3 bases from V and 5 bases from J, with 8 bases between. The CDR3 sequence is 14 residues long. Germline CDR1 and CDR2: MNHEY and SMNVEV (reference sequence). The CDR3 loop is CASSLGQNNSPLHF. The CDR3 DNA is TGTGCCAGCAGTTTGGGCCAGAATAATTCACCCCTCCACTTT.

The chain links TRBV7-2 to TRBJ2-1, with 9 bases fitting TRBD2. The trim removed 0 bases at V and 4 bases at J, leaving 4 bases unmatched. This CDR3 comprises 16 residues. Germline CDR1 and CDR2: SGHTA and FQGNSA. The CDR3 sequence: CASSLALAGTYNEQFF. CDR3 bases: TGTGCCAGCAGCTTAGCACTAGCGGGCACTTACAATGAGCAGTTCTTC. Variable domain in full (rest from reference TRBV7-2 and TRBJ2-1): GAGVSQSPSNKVTEKGKDVELRCDPISGHTALYWYRQSLGQGLEFLIYFQGNSAPDKSGLPSDRFSAERTGGSVSTLTIQRTQQEDSAVYLCASSLALAGTYNEQFFGPGTRLTVL.

The rearrangement joins TRBV5-1 to TRBJ2-7; no clear D. V lost 3 bases and J lost 6, with 13 bases in between. Germline loops: CDR1 SGHRS, CDR2 YFSETQ. The CDR3 spans 13 residues. The CDR3 region has the DNA TGCGCCAGCAGCTCACTATTACTTGGCGAGCAGTACTTC. Protein sequence: CASSSLLLGEQYF.

V and J are TRBV27 and TRBJ2-7, with 8 bases fitting TRBD2. The junction had 11 bases not matched to a gene; V was cut back by 3 bases and J by 4 bases. Germline CDR1 MNHEY, CDR2 SMNVEV (reference sequence). The CDR3 has 16 amino acids. CDR3 residues: CASSLRYGSGSYEQYF. The CDR3 region has the DNA TGTGCCAGCAGTTTGCGCTATGGGAGCGGGAGTTACGAGCAGTACTTC.

The chain is built from TRBV18 and TRBJ1-1; perhaps TRBD1 as D (5 bases). V gave up 2 bases and J gave up 0 bases, with 13 bases separating them. CDR3 length equals 16 residues. Germline V gene data show CDR1 as KGHSH and CDR2 as LQKENI. CDR3 bases: TGTGCCAGCTCACCAGGGGTGGGGCTCTTGAACACTGAAGCTTTCTTT. Translation: CASSPGVGLLNTEAFF. Full variable domain (outside the CDR3, taken from reference TRBV18 and TRBJ1-1): NAGVMQNPRHLVRRRGQEARLRCSPMKGHSHVYWYRQLPEEGLKFMVYLQKENIIDESGMPKERFSAEFPKEGPSILRIQQVVRGDSAAYFCASSPGVGLLNTEAFFGQGTRLTVV.

This chain uses TRBV5-5 with TRBJ1-5; D is uncertain. Germline lookup yields CDR1 SGHKS and CDR2 YYEKEE (reference sequence). Trimming left V 1 base short and J 2 bases short, with 13 bases between. This CDR3 has 16 residues. The CDR3 sequence: CASSLSGNVGNQPQHF. The DNA of the CDR3 is TGTGCCAGCAGCTTGTCCGGTAACGTAGGCAATCAGCCCCAGCATTTT.